The clone carrying this TCR beta chain was seen a few times. The antigen remains undetermined. The CDR3 has 15 residues. The ends lost 4 bases at V and 1 base at J; junction bases unmatched: 0. Per the germline V gene, CDR1 is KGHSH and CDR2 is LQKENI. This sample was included in a study of cytomegalovirus exposure and HLA in healthy donors. Turning to the study itself: About 80 million unique TCRs, all from HLA-typed donors, were included in an early release of the data. Study conclusions and caveats: At a 0.05 false discovery rate, a later analysis found 16,951 TCR beta sequences to be associated with HLA alleles. In a later analysis, CMV-associated beta chains were mostly HLA-associated, it appeared.

The PCR had 60 Vbeta and 13 Jbeta primers. Clones were sequenced by immunoSEQ multiplex PCR, and TCRdb holds only the in-frame ones, with some missing. The sample has 150,000 to 180,000 clones, more than 75% seen once. The rearrangement uses TRBV18 and TRBJ2-6; 8 bases are a match to TRBD1. Specimen: PBMCs. This TCR came from a man between 25 and 39 years old in good health and CMV-seropositive. The CDR3 DNA reads TGTGCCAGCTCACGGACAGGGTCTGGGGCCAACGTCCTGACTTTC. This gives the protein CASSRTGSGANVLTF.